This TCR beta chain comes out of a study of cytomegalovirus exposure and HLA in healthy donors. The CDR3 is 13 residues long. Germline-derived CDR1 and CDR2 are MRHNA and SNTAGT. V was shortened by 5 bases and J by 5 bases, with 10 bases between the two germline ends. The PCR employed 60 Vbeta primers together with 13 Jbeta primers. Clones were read by immunoSEQ multiplex PCR, and TCRdb kept only the in-frame ones, dropping some. This sample contains 120,000 to 150,000 clones. The source material was PBMCs. V and J are TRBV6-4 and TRBJ2-1; possible D gene TRBD1, 6 bases. The TCR comes from a woman aged 18-29 years in good health and CMV-seronegative. The CDR3 DNA reads TGTGCCAGCAGTTTAACAGGGAACAATGAGCAGTTCTTC. This gives the protein CASSLTGNNEQFF.